The clone carrying this T cell receptor (beta chain) was recorded at least ten times. This entry belongs to a study of early T cells in non-severe SARS-CoV-2 infection. The V gene lost 0 bases and the J gene lost 4 bases, with 11 bases spanning the gap. The CDR3 is made up of 15 amino acids. CDR1 is SGHKS and CDR2 is YYEKEE in the germline V gene (reference sequence). In the library, individual cDNA molecules carried attached unique molecular identifiers. Using its own MiXCR run on the 5' RACE reads, TCRdb lists one record per CDR3 protein. The sample shows tens of thousands of distinct CDR3 sequences, 8% to 11% of them seen only once.

The TCR sequence derives from an adult who was a healthcare worker with PCR-confirmed SARS-CoV-2 infection or an uninfected control (not recorded which). Sequenced: whole blood. The chain employs TRBV5-5 and TRBJ1-5; D is undetermined. The CDR3 coding sequence is TGTGCCAGCAGCTTGGAGGGCAGCCTAAATCAGCCCCAGCATTTT. It codes for CASSLEGSLNQPQHF.